This T cell receptor (beta chain) was recorded in a study of cytomegalovirus exposure and HLA in healthy donors (dated by TCRdb to 2016 to 2017). Background for the entire study: In an earlier analysis of some 610 of the donors, 276 Gb of sequence data and 100 million or so unique TCR beta sequences from 150 million to 200 million T cells were reported. An early release covering roughly 580 HLA-typed donors comprised approximately 290 gigabases of sequencing data and some 79 million unique TCR sequences. Of the roughly 400 genotyped donors, over 65% fell in the genetic ancestry cluster associated with self-reported Caucasian donors. The study was designed to test whether signatures of past pathogen exposure could be identified by cataloging public T cell receptors. The study profiled the T cell repertoires of hundreds of subjects by immunosequencing and related them to cytomegalovirus serostatus. Along with the roughly 670-subject first cohort, a separate validation cohort of 120 different subjects was used. The study combined high-throughput TCR immunosequencing, statistical association of individual TCRs with disease status, and machine learning to predict cytomegalovirus infection status. To study patterns of TCR occurrence, a later analysis re-analyzed previously published TCR beta repertoires from 600 to 750 donors and added high-resolution HLA genotyping. In the later analysis, no new phenotypic data were used to find candidate immune exposures; instead, reliance was placed on TCR beta sequences and their occurrence across donors. An earlier analysis of 500 to 750 of the donors applied high-throughput TCR beta sequencing to assess whether each TCR beta V gene segment acted as functional or pseudogenic. Donor age, sex, ethnicity and CMV serostatus were compiled together with the repertoire data. A later genetic analysis took genome-wide SNP genotypes for about three fifths of the 666 donors and used that subset as a discovery cohort. Every discovery cohort repertoire had been produced on one sequencing platform. HLA typing included class I and class II loci at four-digit resolution. Typing coverage varied by locus: about 629-630 donors for A, B, C, DRB1 and DQB1; roughly 510 for DQA1; 600 to 610 for DPA1; 400 to 480 for DPB1. A few DR-DQ haplotypes were handled as single units for association and clustering because linkage in the cohort was strong. Among around 400 genotyped donors of the cohort, an average of 235,054 unique TCR beta nucleotide sequences were sequenced per donor, roughly a sixth of them non-productive.

Relative to germline, V is 5 bases shorter and J is 4 bases shorter, with 6 bases between their ends. Measured from the cysteine to the phenylalanine, the CDR3 is 11 residues long. The only DNA kept is the CDR3, 33 bases in frame from the first base. The germline V gene sets CDR1 to SGHDT and CDR2 to YYEEEE. The library was obtained by the immunoSEQ multiplex PCR assay. The multiplex PCR relied on a mix of 60 forward primers for TCR Vbeta segments and 13 reverse primers for TCR Jbeta segments. A multiplex PCR assay on genomic DNA amplified the CDR3 region of rearranged TCR beta genes. The amplified TCR beta libraries were sequenced on the Illumina HiSeq System as 87-base-pair reads. Per the authors' processing: A later analysis tallied 75 million to 85 million unique TCR beta chains across the roughly 610 repertoires, and roughly 11 million of those chains were shared by two or more donors. Raw reads were error-corrected and collapsed into unique sequences with a nearest-neighbor algorithm that merged closely related sequences to remove PCR and sequencing errors. CDR3 sequences were aligned to IMGT reference sequences to assign V, D and J gene segments. For a sequence to be retained, a match of at least six nucleotides was required to both a V gene segment and a J gene segment. Rearrangements were called productive when the CDR3 lacked stop codons and stayed in frame with V and J; all others were non-productive. Following IMGT convention, CDR3 was defined as the stretch from the second conserved V-encoded cysteine up to the conserved J-encoded phenylalanine. Sequences without an unambiguous match to a single V gene segment were excluded from the earlier analysis of about 640 of the donors. In an earlier analysis of approximately 610 of the donors, V segments were called functional above 56.7% productive rearrangements and were called segregating when the between-donor standard deviation exceeded 5%. A statistical classification framework was built for diagnosing cytomegalovirus status from the catalog of TCR beta chain sequences. A later analysis assigned V and J genes by comparing TCR nucleotide sequences with IMGT/GENE-DB human TR gene sequences. The TCRdist pipeline was used in a later analysis to assign CDR3 sequences and most-parsimonious VDJ recombination scenarios. In a later analysis, each TCR beta chain was defined by its CDR3 amino acid sequence together with its V-gene family, and reads without a unique V-gene family were excluded. In a later analysis, approximately 590 highly shared, low-generation-probability nucleotide sequences were removed to address suspected cross-contamination and a sequencing artifact. For each public chain, a later analysis derived a clonal expansion index from normalized ranks of inferred template counts within each repertoire. In a later analysis, generation probabilities were computed using a VDJ recombination model fitted to out-of-frame rearrangements, and the results were checked against IGoR. In a later analysis, TCR-TCR, TCR-HLA and TCR-CMV co-occurrence was scored with hypergeometric tests, and a repertoire-size bias correction was applied to TCR pairs. To estimate false discovery rates, a later analysis permuted the HLA or CMV assignments 20 times. In a later analysis, co-occurring TCRs were grouped with DBSCAN, and TCRdist sequence similarity was added when clustering was performed within HLA-allele-positive subsets. Repertoires with fewer than 30,000 or more than 120,000 public chains were left out of co-occurrence clustering, as were roughly five repertoires with anomalous nucleotide sharing. Imported from immuneACCESS, the table was reduced by TCRdb to in-frame sequences with V and J called. These copies leave out some clones; in studies compared against another copy, an unresolved V gene accounts for under half, and the cause of the remainder is not known. V and J calls and clone size follow that table, whereas D and trimming were derived from the DNA. This sample lists under 200,000 clones; 75% to 85% were detected once. The top ten constitute 0.65% to 0.85% of the sample.

The cohort was made up of roughly 670 healthy bone marrow donors. All cohort members were sampled while nominally healthy, although unrecorded immune exposures were likely present. The donor tested CMV seronegative and was one of the 352 seronegative cohort members. Each donor provided a peripheral blood sample, and peripheral blood mononuclear cells were used for TCR beta sequencing. The Qiagen DNeasy Blood Extraction Kit was used to extract genomic DNA from the blood cell samples. General conclusions and limits of the study: A further reported finding was that TCR beta sequences accurately predicted the HLA-A and HLA-B alleles for most subjects in the first cohort. The only immune exposure information available for the cohort was CMV serostatus. This cohort had only TCR beta chains sequenced, and the lack of alpha or paired-chain data limited which features could be detected. In a later analysis, TCR association rates were found to vary across HLA loci, with the most associated TCRs seen for DRB1 alleles and the fewest for HLA-C alleles. Most TCR sequences were observed very rarely across donors, whereas some public TCRs were present in many individuals. The classifier was reported to diagnose cytomegalovirus status with high specificity and sensitivity in both the original cohort and the validation cohort. Because HLA typing was missing for some donors at each locus, association tests included only the typed subset. In an earlier analysis of about 550 of the donors, most TCR beta V segments were observed in productive rearrangements about 87% or about 30% of the time, broadly matching IMGT annotations. According to a later genetic analysis, donors in an Asian-associated ancestry cluster had fewer N-insertions in productive TCRs than the approximately 610-donor mean. Strong co-occurrence of HLA alleles, especially DR and DQ, made assigning TCR associations to individual alleles difficult. Because the 87-base-pair reads could not distinguish some IMGT-functional V segments, including TRBV6-2 and TRBV6-3, those segments were excluded. Compared with equally common non-associated chains, HLA-associated TCR beta chains in a later analysis were more clonally expanded and had lower generation probabilities. According to a later analysis, most CMV-associated TCR beta chains appeared to be HLA-restricted, and the HLA associations seemed to be driven largely by CMV exposure. A few of the identified cytomegalovirus-associated TCR beta chains were confirmed in vitro to be specific for cytomegalovirus antigens. In a later genetic analysis, a missense DCLRE1C variant was associated with V-gene and J-gene trimming of TCR beta chains, and the association was replicated in an independent cohort. A total of 150 or so TCR beta chains were listed by the study as associated with cytomegalovirus. Correlated functional status among segregating V segments might reflect linkage disequilibrium, but an unknown experimental factor could not be ruled out. A cluster of highly shared sequence variants was judged likely to be a technical artifact of the sequencing pipeline. In a later analysis, several top co-occurrence clusters were reported to appear linked to parvovirus B19, influenza, CMV and Epstein-Barr virus. Over 15 rarely observed V segments, including chromosome 9 orphons, were excluded from the earlier analysis of approximately 500 of the donors because counts were too low. According to the authors, the approach could potentially be generalized to other disease states and immunological phenotypes. Presence/absence analyses assumed roughly uniform sequencing depth across donors, an assumption that may not hold. In a later analysis, some 18,000 TCR beta sequences were associated with specific HLA alleles at a false discovery rate of 0.05.

For this clone: The antigen it binds to is not known. No base qualities exist here, and no much larger clone lies one base off it.

This receptor was obtained from a female donor in good health and CMV-seronegative. The sample comprised PBMCs. The receptor chain draws on TRBV5-6 and TRBJ1-2; confidence is insufficient to name the D gene. The CDR3 protein sequence reads: CASSSFYGYTF. The DNA is as follows: TGTGCCAGCAGTTCATTCTATGGCTACACCTTC.